This record concerns one T cell receptor beta chain sequence. In the authors' workflow: Reference gene primer amplification yielded estimated nucleated cell counts. TCRdb's table, derived via immunoSEQ multiplex PCR, lists solely in-frame clones and lacks some. V and J calls and clone size come straight from that table; D and trimming were deduced from the DNA. The table shows just under 55,000 clones, with 90% occurring only once. The data were obtained in a study of blood T cell repertoires in COVID-19. Study details: Samples of COVID-19 (acute and convalescent) were obtained from the United States, Italy and Spain. T cells, B-cell-depleted T cells, or PBMCs provided the cDNA or gDNA that served as material.

V lost 4 bases to trimming and J lost 6 bases; unmatched junction nucleotides: 11. The CDR3 loop spans 15 amino acids. Germline V gene data show CDR1 as SGHKS and CDR2 as YYEKEE (reference sequence). The sample taken for sequencing was peripheral blood. The source of this sequence is a woman aged 40 to 50 with active COVID-19. This chain links TRBV5-5 with TRBJ2-7; TRBD1 matches at 9 bases. CDR3 nucleotide sequence: TGTGCCAGCAGCACCCGGACAGGGGTGGGCCCCGAGCAGTACTTC. Translating it yields CASSTRTGVGPEQYF.